This T cell receptor beta chain derives from a study of shared clonotypes between healthy human individuals. The CDR3 consists of 13 residues. The V gene lost 3 bases and the J gene lost 6 bases, with 15 bases spanning the gap. The germline V gene encodes CDR1 GTSNPN and CDR2 SVGIG (reference sequence). TCRdb keeps only in-frame clones here, not all; method: immunoSEQ multiplex PCR. The table has roughly 2.5 million clones, around 90% seen once. The gene calls are TRBV30 and TRBJ2-7; unclear D gene. The sample taken for sequencing was naive CD4+ T cells sorted from blood. Stated subset: CD45RA+ positively selected. The receptor was isolated from a man between 18 and 35 years old in good health. CDR3: CAWSSSTPGEQYF. DNA of the CDR3: TGTGCCTGGAGCTCTAGTACCCCTGGCGAGCAGTACTTC.